Listed below are T cell receptor beta chains from one sample, sequenced in a study of blood T cell repertoires in COVID-19. TCRdb's copy holds only in-frame clones and misses some; the assay was immunoSEQ multiplex PCR. Among about 230,000 clones listed, about 90% were seen once. Sequencing was done on a sample of peripheral blood. Source of these receptors: a man aged 25-40 years with COVID-19, enrolled during active disease. The CDR3 runs from the conserved cysteine through the conserved F or W. A D gene is named only where the DNA matches it firmly. Clone size is not always given. Where it is, it says once, few, many or a class for expanded clones.

d_gene,abundance,j_gene,v_gene,CDR3nt,CDR3aa
-,-,TRBJ1-2,TRBV11-1,TGTGCCAGCAGCCCAAGGACAGCGTACTATGGCTACACCTTC,CASSPRTAYYGYTF
-,-,TRBJ1-2,TRBV30,TGTGCCTGGAGCGGGGGACGGGGCTATGGCTACACCTTC,CAWSGGRGYGYTF
-,-,TRBJ1-3,TRBV18,TGTGCCAGCTCACCTCCGGGAAGTACGGGATCCCTTTCCTCTGGAAACACCATATATTTT,CASSPPGSTGSLSSGNTIYF
-,once,TRBJ1-2,TRBV5-4,TGTGCCAGCAGCGCGCCCCCCTATGGCTACACCTTC,CASSAPPYGYTF
TRBD1,once,TRBJ1-4,TRBV27,TGTGCCAGCAGGACCGGGACAGGGAATGAAAAACTGTTTTTT,CASRTGTGNEKLFF
-,-,TRBJ1-1,TRBV10-2,TGCGCCAGCAAGAGGACGGGAGAAAACACTGAAGCTTTCTTT,CASKRTGENTEAFF
-,few,TRBJ1-4,TRBV4-2,TGTGCCAGCAGCCAAGGCAGATATGAAAAACTGTTTTTT,CASSQGRYEKLFF
-,-,TRBJ1-2,TRBV5-6,TGTGCCAGCAGCTTGGGTTCCCCTTATGGCTACACCTTC,CASSLGSPYGYTF
TRBD2,-,TRBJ2-5,TRBV5-1,TGCGCCAGCAGTCGTACTAGCGGACAAGAGACCCAGTACTTC,CASSRTSGQETQYF
TRBD1,-,TRBJ1-2,TRBV6-5,TGTGCCAGCAGTTCCTGGACAGGGAGGGTCGAGGGCTACACCTTC,CASSSWTGRVEGYTF
-,-,TRBJ2-2,TRBV7-2,TGTGCCAGCAGCTTATCAGTTTCCACCGGGGAGCTGTTTTTT,CASSLSVSTGELFF
TRBD2,-,TRBJ2-2,TRBV7-8,TGTGCCAGCAGCTTCTCAGGGCGGGGGGCACAGTCCGGGGAGCTGTTTTTT,CASSFSGRGAQSGELFF
-,-,TRBJ1-1,TRBV5-5,TGTGCCAGCAGCTTATCCCCTTTGGGGGCGCGGACTGAAGCTTTCTTT,CASSLSPLGARTEAFF
TRBD1,-,TRBJ2-1,TRBV2,TGTGCCAGCAGTGAGGGACAGGGCGGCAATGAGCAGTTCTTC,CASSEGQGGNEQFF
-,few,TRBJ1-1,TRBV27,TGTGCCAGCAGCCCTCTGGGGGGGAGAACTGAAGCTTTCTTT,CASSPLGGRTEAFF
-,-,TRBJ1-2,TRBV7-2,TGTGCCAGCAGCTTAGTATCATCAGGGGAGGGGAACTATGGCTACACCTTC,CASSLVSSGEGNYGYTF
-,-,TRBJ1-6,TRBV6-2/TRBV6-3,TGTGCCAGCAGTTACCGTGGCAGGAGCGGCTATTCACCCCTCCACTTT,CASSYRGRSGYSPLHF
-,-,TRBJ2-1,TRBV28,TGTGCCAGCAGCTTCCAGGGGCGGAGGAATGAGCAGTTCTTC,CASSFQGRRNEQFF
TRBD1,once,TRBJ1-5,TRBV7-9,TGTGCCAGCAGCCTCGGACAGGGGGCGAATCAGCCCCAGCATTTT,CASSLGQGANQPQHF
TRBD2,-,TRBJ2-7,TRBV3-1/TRBV3-2,TGTGCCAGCAGCCACCACGGGACTAGCGGGAGGAGCTCCTACGAGCAGTACTTC,CASSHHGTSGRSSYEQYF
-,-,TRBJ1-2,TRBV9,TGTGCCAGCAGCGTAGAGGTCGACACTAACTATGGCTACACCTTC,CASSVEVDTNYGYTF
-,once,TRBJ1-3,TRBV19,TGTGCCAGTAGTACCCCGGGCGACAGGATCCCTGGAAACACCATATATTTT,CASSTPGDRIPGNTIYF